These 27 T cell receptor beta chains originate from one sample sequenced in a study of T cell responses to AZD1222 COVID-19 vaccine. The table came from immunoSEQ multiplex PCR; TCRdb's copy has only in-frame clones and leaves some out. Of over 100,000 clones in the sample, around 87% were seen once. Source: peripheral blood, taken 28 days after the second AZD1222 dose. The receptors here all came from an adult who received the AZD1222 COVID-19 vaccine.

This chain connects TRBV11-2 to TRBJ1-4; D is perhaps TRBD1 (5 bases). CDR1 is SGHAT, CDR2 FQNNGV, per germline. The CDR3 contains 14 residues. The V end was cut by 3 bases, the J end by 7 bases, with 12 bases between. Here the CDR3 reads CASSFSGTPEKLFF. Here the CDR3 DNA reads TGTGCCAGCAGCTTTTCGGGGACGCCTGAAAAACTGTTTTTT.

V and J are TRBV6-4 and TRBJ2-1, with D possibly being TRBD1 or TRBD2 (5 bases each). The V end was cut by 0 bases, the J end by 4 bases, with 13 bases between. Germline V gene data show CDR1 as MRHNA and CDR2 as SNTAGT. The CDR3 contains 16 residues. The CDR3: CASSDSTRGGYNEQFF. The CDR3 nucleotides read TGTGCCAGCAGTGACTCGACGAGGGGTGGTTACAATGAGCAGTTCTTC.

This clone showed up just once. The rearrangement links TRBV7-9 to TRBJ2-7, with 8 bases that match TRBD1. The CDR3 spans 16 residues. Germline V gene sequence: CDR1 SEHNR, CDR2 FQNEAQ (reference sequence). V lost 5 bases to trimming and J lost 0 bases; unmatched junction nucleotides: 9. As DNA, the CDR3 is TGTGCCAGCAGCCCCCCCTTTGGACAGGGCTCCTACGAGCAGTACTTC. Its translation is CASSPPFGQGSYEQYF.

The chain is built from TRBV21-1 and TRBJ1-1. TRBV21-1 is a pseudogene segment. This CDR3 comprises 17 residues. CDR3: CASDKWEDRGGNTEAFF. The CDR3 region has the DNA TGTGCCAGCGATAAATGGGAGGATCGGGGAGGGAACACTGAAGCTTTCTTT.

This chain uses TRBV12-5 with TRBJ1-2, with 8 bases matching TRBD1. V dropped 7 bases and J dropped 3; count of bases not matched to a gene: 7. The CDR3 is 14 amino acids. The germline V gene encodes CDR1 LGHNT and CDR2 FRNRAP. The CDR3 region is CASVRTGNHYGYTF. DNA for the CDR3: TGTGCTAGTGTTAGGACAGGGAACCACTATGGCTACACCTTC.

This chain joins TRBV4-3 and TRBJ2-7; D may correspond to TRBD1 or TRBD2 (7 bases each). Germline V CDR1 and CDR2: LGHNA, YSLEER. The CDR3 extends over 16 amino acids. The V end lost 0 bases, the J end lost 0 bases, and 12 bases lay between the germline ends. In DNA form, the CDR3 reads TGCGCCAGCAGCCAAGATCAGGGGGGGGGCTCCTACGAGCAGTACTTC. This gives the protein CASSQDQGGGSYEQYF.

The gene calls are TRBV11-2 and TRBJ1-1; 8 nucleotides agree with TRBD1. The trim removed 5 bases at V and 5 bases at J, leaving 10 bases unmatched. Germline V CDR1 and CDR2: SGHAT, FQNNGV. This CDR3 is 15 amino acids long. For the CDR3, the DNA is TGTGCCAGCAGCCAGCCCGACAGGGGAATAACTGAAGCTTTCTTT. It codes for CASSQPDRGITEAFF. Full variable domain (missing parts from reference TRBV11-2 and TRBJ1-1): EAGVAQSPRYKIIEKRQSVAFWCNPISGHATLYWYQQILGQGPKLLIQFQNNGVVDDSQLPKDRFSAERLKGVDSTLKIQPAKLEDSAVYLCASSQPDRGITEAFFGQGTRLTVV.

This clone is medium-sized. V is TRBV2 and J is TRBJ1-5, with D hard to call. V shed 6 bases and J shed 4 bases, with 19 bases lying between them. Germline V gene data show CDR1 as SNHLY and CDR2 as FYNNEI. The length of the CDR3 is 16 residues. CDR3 sequence (DNA): TGTGCCAGCAGCGCGGCATTCTCGGGGAGGAATCAGCCCCAGCATTTT. It translates to CASSAAFSGRNQPQHF.

The gene calls are TRBV6-5 and TRBJ1-1, with a tentative D call TRBD1 (6 bases). Deletions cut 6 bases from V and 5 bases from J, with 16 bases between. CDR1 is MNHEY and CDR2 is SVGAGI in the germline V gene. The length of the CDR3 is 14 residues. For the CDR3, the DNA is TGTGCCAGCAGGCTAGGGGGAATTAGAACTGAAGCTTTCTTT. Translated, it gives CASRLGGIRTEAFF.

This clone was seen more than once but under ten times. The same CDR3 is also encoded by other DNA sequences in this sample. The chain links TRBV19 to TRBJ1-5; D call uncertain. This CDR3 has 13 amino acids. Germline V gene data show CDR1 as LNHDA and CDR2 as SQIVND (reference sequence). Trimming shortened V by 3 bases and J by 4 bases, and 7 bases separated the two germline ends. Here the CDR3 reads CASSILGNQPQHF. Here the CDR3 DNA reads TGTGCCAGTAGTATTCTGGGAAATCAGCCCCAGCATTTT.

The chain joins TRBV12-5 to TRBJ1-1; D call uncertain. The germline V gene encodes CDR1 LGHNT and CDR2 FRNRAP. The CDR3 extends over 13 amino acids. V shed 6 bases and J shed 11 bases, with 19 bases lying between them. For the CDR3, the DNA is TGTGCTAGTGGATCGAGTGTCGACCCTCGGGCTTTCTTT. The encoded protein is CASGSSVDPRAFF.

As DNA, the CDR3 is TGTGCCTGGAGTATCGGGGTCTCAGATACGCAGTATTTT. Encoded protein: CAWSIGVSDTQYF. The chain joins TRBV30 to TRBJ2-3; maybe TRBD2 (5 bases). The CDR3 runs to 13 residues. Trimming shortened V by 2 bases and J by 4 bases, and 10 bases separated the two germline ends. Looked up from germline, CDR1 is GTSNPN and CDR2 is SVGIG (reference sequence).

The V call is TRBV5-6, the J call TRBJ2-2; 7 bases align to TRBD2. Germline V CDR1 and CDR2: SGHDT, YYEEEE. The CDR3 is 14 residues long. V trimming: 4 bases; J trimming: 6 bases; junction bases outside the gene matches: 6. In nucleotides, the CDR3 is TGTGCCAGCAGCGTAGGACTAGACGCCGGGGAGCTGTTTTTT. Residues: CASSVGLDAGELFF. The whole variable domain, filled in from reference TRBV5-6 and TRBJ2-2, reads DAGVTQSPTHLIKTRGQQVTLRCSPKSGHDTVSWYQQALGQGPQFIFQYYEEEERQRGNFPDRFSGHQFPNYSSELNVNALLLGDSALYLCASSVGLDAGELFFGEGSRLTVL.

This chain connects TRBV9 to TRBJ2-1; D is perhaps TRBD2 (6 bases). Germline V gene sequence: CDR1 SGDLS, CDR2 YYNGEE. The CDR3 is 16 residues long. V was shortened by 0 bases and J by 3 bases, with 13 bases between the two germline ends. CDR3 sequence reads: CASSVGSGGSYNEQFF. The CDR3 nucleotides read TGTGCCAGCAGCGTAGGCTCAGGAGGGAGCTACAATGAGCAGTTCTTC.

The chain employs TRBV9 and TRBJ1-4; 9 nucleotides line up with TRBD1. Trimming removed 4 bases from V and 4 bases from J; junction bases left unmatched: 2. CDR1 SGDLS and CDR2 YYNGEE come from the germline V gene. This CDR3 is 14 amino acids long. The CDR3 loop reads CASSPGQGNEKLFF. The CDR3 DNA reads as TGTGCCAGCAGCCCGGGACAGGGTAATGAAAAACTGTTTTTT. The full variable domain, with the rest looked up from reference TRBV9 and TRBJ1-4, is DSGVTQTPKHLITATGQRVTLRCSPRSGDLSVYWYQQSLDQGLQFLIQYYNGEERAKGNILERFSAQQFPDLHSELNLSSLELGDSALYFCASSPGQGNEKLFFGSGTQLSVL.

This chain joins TRBV3-1 (or the pseudogene TRBV3-2) and TRBJ2-1; D ambiguous. Germline V CDR1 and CDR2: LGHDT, YNNKEL (reference sequence). V dropped 1 base and J dropped 5 bases, with 6 bases sitting between them. There are 13 residues in the CDR3. This chain's CDR3 is CASSQASNNEQFF. CDR3 coding DNA: TGTGCCAGCAGCCAAGCCTCGAACAATGAGCAGTTCTTC.

The chain joins TRBV11-3 to TRBJ1-1, with D unclear. The CDR3 has 13 residues. Trimming took off 5 bases at V and 6 bases at J, with 13 bases between the two ends. Per the germline V gene, CDR1 is SGHNT and CDR2 is YENEEA. The CDR3 loop is CASSLTRGSEAFF. Here the CDR3 DNA reads TGTGCCAGCAGCCTCACACGAGGCTCTGAAGCTTTCTTT.

This clone was seen a single time. This chain uses TRBV25-1 with TRBJ2-2, with D possibly matching TRBD2 (5 bases). Germline assignment: CDR1 MGHDK and CDR2 SYGVNS. CDR3 length equals 13 residues. Trimming removed 2 bases from V and 6 bases from J, with 7 bases in between. The CDR3 coding sequence is TGTGCCAGCAGTGAACCCGGGGCCGGGGAGCTGTTTTTT. Translation gives CASSEPGAGELFF. Combining the CDR3 with reference TRBV25-1 and TRBJ2-2 gives the whole variable domain EADIYQTPRYLVIGTGKKITLECSQTMGHDKMYWYQQDPGMELHLIHYSYGVNSTEKGDLSSESTVSRIRTEHFPLTLESARPSHTSQYLCASSEPGAGELFFGEGSRLTVL.

This clone was recorded only once. The chain joins TRBV9 to TRBJ1-3; D is unclear. Germline assignment: CDR1 SGDLS and CDR2 YYNGEE. With 7 bases removed from V and 0 bases from J, the gap between germline ends came to 8 bases. This CDR3 has 13 amino acids. The CDR3 nucleotides are TGTGCCAGCGGGTCGATCTCTGGAAACACCATATATTTT. Encoded protein: CASGSISGNTIYF.

J is TRBJ2-5 and V is TRBV18, with D possibly TRBD1 on 6 matching bases. Germline V gene sequence: CDR1 KGHSH, CDR2 LQKENI. The CDR3 covers 16 residues. V lost 4 bases to trimming and J lost 4 bases, with 19 bases between them. The CDR3, as DNA: TGTGCCAGCTCACTCTCAGGGGCCATCAATCGAGAGACCCAGTACTTC. Translated, it gives CASSLSGAINRETQYF. Full variable domain (rest looked up from reference TRBV18 and TRBJ2-5): NAGVMQNPRHLVRRRGQEARLRCSPMKGHSHVYWYRQLPEEGLKFMVYLQKENIIDESGMPKERFSAEFPKEGPSILRIQQVVRGDSAAYFCASSLSGAINRETQYFGPGTRLLVL.

This chain joins TRBV9 and TRBJ2-5; D gene unclear. Germline lookup yields CDR1 SGDLS and CDR2 YYNGEE. CDR3 size: 13 residues. V lost 0 bases to trimming and J lost 5 bases, with 8 bases between them. DNA of the CDR3: TGTGCCAGCAGCGTAGGCCTAATGGAGACCCAGTACTTC. Amino acids: CASSVGLMETQYF.

V usage is TRBV5-8 and J usage is TRBJ2-1; 9 nucleotides match TRBD1. This CDR3 is built from 15 residues. Germline V gene lookup returns CDR1 SGHTS and CDR2 YDEGEE. The ends lost 1 base at V and 7 bases at J; junction bases unmatched: 6. Here the CDR3 DNA reads TGTGCCAGCAGCTTGTGGGGACAGGGTACGAATGAGCAGTTCTTC. Amino acids: CASSLWGQGTNEQFF. Using reference TRBV5-8 and TRBJ2-1 for the parts outside the CDR3, the full variable domain is EAGVTQSPTHLIKTRGQQATLRCSPISGHTSVYWYQQALGLGLQFLLWYDEGEERNRGNFPPRFSGRQFPNYSSELNVNALELEDSALYLCASSLWGQGTNEQFFGPGTRLTVL.

The rearrangement joins TRBV18 to TRBJ2-5; TRBD1 matches 12 bases. The V gene's germline CDR1 is KGHSH and CDR2 LQKENI. Trimming took 6 bases from V and 5 from J; bases not matched to a gene: 13. The CDR3 length is 17 residues. The CDR3 coding sequence is TGTGCCAGCTCCCCTTTGCCGGGACAGGGGGCAGGGGAGACCCAGTACTTC. This codes for CASSPLPGQGAGETQYF.

The rearrangement links TRBV19 to TRBJ2-7; 10 bases align to TRBD1. Germline assignment: CDR1 LNHDA and CDR2 SQIVND (reference sequence). The CDR3 runs 14 residues. Trimming cost V 5 bases and J 3 bases; bases outside gene matches: 4. The CDR3 region is CASSGGDRGYEQYF. The CDR3 coding sequence is TGTGCCAGTAGTGGAGGGGACAGGGGCTACGAGCAGTACTTC.

The chain uses TRBV3-1 (or the pseudogene TRBV3-2) and TRBJ1-2; D not certain. This CDR3 comprises 15 residues. V was trimmed by 3 bases and J by 8 bases, leaving 19 bases between them. Germline V CDR1 and CDR2: LGHDT, YNNKEL (reference sequence). Here the CDR3 DNA reads TGTGCCAGCAGCCACCTAGCCGGGCCCAGGAGGGGCTACACCTTC. Residues: CASSHLAGPRRGYTF.

This clone was counted once. V usage is TRBV12-3 or TRBV12-4 and J usage is TRBJ1-5; D not certain. CDR3 size: 13 residues. Trimming took off 1 base at V and 7 bases at J, with 8 bases between the two ends. The CDR3 DNA sequence: TGTGCCAGCAGTTTAGGGTTTCAGCAGCCCCAGCATTTT. Its protein is CASSLGFQQPQHF.

This clone showed up just a few times. V gene TRBV2 combines with J gene TRBJ1-6, with a possible D match to TRBD1 (5 bases). V gave up 5 bases and J gave up 9 bases, with 14 bases separating them. Germline CDR1 and CDR2: SNHLY and FYNNEI. The CDR3 consists of 14 residues. The CDR3 here is CASSPQGYGSPLHF. The DNA for the CDR3 is TGTGCCAGCAGTCCCCAGGGCTACGGTTCACCCCTCCACTTT.